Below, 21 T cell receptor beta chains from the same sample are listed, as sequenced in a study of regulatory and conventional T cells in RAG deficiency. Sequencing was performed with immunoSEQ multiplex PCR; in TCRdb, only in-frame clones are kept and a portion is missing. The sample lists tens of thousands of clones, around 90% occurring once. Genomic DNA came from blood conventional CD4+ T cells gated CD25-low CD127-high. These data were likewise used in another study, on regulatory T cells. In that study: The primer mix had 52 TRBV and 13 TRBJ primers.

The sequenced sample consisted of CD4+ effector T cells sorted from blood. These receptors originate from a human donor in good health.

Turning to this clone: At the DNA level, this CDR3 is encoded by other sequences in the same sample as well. The CDR3 reads CAWSVGYEQYF. CDR3 DNA: TGTGCCTGGAGTGTAGGGTACGAGCAGTACTTC. The V and J genes are TRBV30 and TRBJ2-7; D gene uncertain. The V and J ends lost 0 bases and 4 bases respectively, with 4 bases between them. CDR1 and CDR2 (germline): GTSNPN, SVGIG (reference sequence). The CDR3 contains 11 residues.

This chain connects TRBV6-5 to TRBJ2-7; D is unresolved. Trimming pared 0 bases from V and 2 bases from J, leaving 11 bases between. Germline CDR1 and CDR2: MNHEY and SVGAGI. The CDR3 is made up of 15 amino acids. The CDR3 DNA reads TGTGCCAGCAGTTACTCTGGGGTCGTCCCCTACGAGCAGTACTTC. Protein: CASSYSGVVPYEQYF.

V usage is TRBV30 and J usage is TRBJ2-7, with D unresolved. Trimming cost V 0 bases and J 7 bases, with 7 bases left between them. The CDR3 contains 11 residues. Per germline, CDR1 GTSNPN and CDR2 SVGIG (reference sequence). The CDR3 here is CAWSVHAEQYF. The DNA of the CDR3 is TGTGCCTGGAGTGTACATGCGGAGCAGTACTTC.

The CDR3 DNA reads as TGTGCCAGCAGCAGCCAGGGGAAGGGGGACTATGGCTACACCTTC. It encodes CASSSQGKGDYGYTF. The rearrangement joins TRBV6-5 to TRBJ1-2; D perhaps matches TRBD1 (6 bases). Germline V lookup: CDR1 MNHEY, CDR2 SVGAGI. The CDR3 consists of 15 residues. Trimming cost V 6 bases and J 3 bases, with 17 bases left between them.

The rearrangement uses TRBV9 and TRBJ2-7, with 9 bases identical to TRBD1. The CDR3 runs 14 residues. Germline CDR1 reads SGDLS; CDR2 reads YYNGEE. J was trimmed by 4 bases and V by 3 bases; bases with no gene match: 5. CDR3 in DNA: TGTGCCAGCAGCGCCGGACAGGGGCCATACGAGCAGTACTTC. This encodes CASSAGQGPYEQYF.

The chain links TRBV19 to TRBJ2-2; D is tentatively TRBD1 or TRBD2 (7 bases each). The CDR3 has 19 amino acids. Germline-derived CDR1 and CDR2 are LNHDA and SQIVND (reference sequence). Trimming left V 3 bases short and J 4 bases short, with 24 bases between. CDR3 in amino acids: CASSIPTTQGRGSTGELFF. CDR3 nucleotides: TGTGCCAGTAGTATTCCTACCACACAGGGGCGCGGGAGCACCGGGGAGCTGTTTTTT.

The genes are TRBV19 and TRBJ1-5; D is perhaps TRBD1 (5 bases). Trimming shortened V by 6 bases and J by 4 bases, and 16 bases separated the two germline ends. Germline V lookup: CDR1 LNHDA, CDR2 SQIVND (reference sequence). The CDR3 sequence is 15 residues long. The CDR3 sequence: CASRSPGPGNQPQHF. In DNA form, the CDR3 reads TGTGCCAGTAGGTCCCCGGGGCCAGGAAATCAGCCCCAGCATTTT.

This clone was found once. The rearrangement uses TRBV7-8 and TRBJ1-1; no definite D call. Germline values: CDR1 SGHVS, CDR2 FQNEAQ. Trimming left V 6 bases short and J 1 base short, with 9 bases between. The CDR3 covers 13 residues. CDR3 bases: TGTGCCAGCAGTAAATCCAAGAACACTGAAGCTTTCTTT. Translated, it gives CASSKSKNTEAFF.

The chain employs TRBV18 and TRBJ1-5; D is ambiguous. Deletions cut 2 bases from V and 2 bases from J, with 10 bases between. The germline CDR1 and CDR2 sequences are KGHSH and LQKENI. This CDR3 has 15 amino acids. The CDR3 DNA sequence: TGTGCCAGCTCACCAAGAAATTCTGGCAATCAGCCCCAGCATTTT. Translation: CASSPRNSGNQPQHF.

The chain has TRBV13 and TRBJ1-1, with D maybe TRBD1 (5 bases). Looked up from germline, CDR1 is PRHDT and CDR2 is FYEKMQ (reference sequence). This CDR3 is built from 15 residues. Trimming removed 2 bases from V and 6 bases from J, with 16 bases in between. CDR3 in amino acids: CASSLLGQGFSEAFF. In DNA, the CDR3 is TGTGCCAGCAGCTTATTGGGGCAGGGATTTTCTGAAGCTTTCTTT.

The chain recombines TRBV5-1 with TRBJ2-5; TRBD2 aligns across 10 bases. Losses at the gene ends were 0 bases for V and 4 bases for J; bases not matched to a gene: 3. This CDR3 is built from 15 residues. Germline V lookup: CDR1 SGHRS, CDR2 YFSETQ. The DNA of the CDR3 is TGCGCCAGCAGCTTGGAGCGGGGGGGCTTAGAGACCCAGTACTTC. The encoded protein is CASSLERGGLETQYF.

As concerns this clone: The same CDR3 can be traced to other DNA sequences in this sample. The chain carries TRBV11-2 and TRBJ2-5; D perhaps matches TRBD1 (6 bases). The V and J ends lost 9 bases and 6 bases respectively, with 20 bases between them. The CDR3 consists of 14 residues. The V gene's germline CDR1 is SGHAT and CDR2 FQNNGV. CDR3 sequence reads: CASSPLTGWQTQYF. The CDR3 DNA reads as TGTGCCAGTAGCCCTCTAACAGGGTGGCAGACCCAGTACTTC.

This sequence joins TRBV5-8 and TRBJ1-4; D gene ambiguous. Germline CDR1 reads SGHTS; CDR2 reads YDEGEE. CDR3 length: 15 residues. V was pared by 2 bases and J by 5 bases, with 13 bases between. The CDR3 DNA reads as TGTGCCAGCAGCTTTTTCATAGGCCTAAATGAAAAACTGTTTTTT. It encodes CASSFFIGLNEKLFF.

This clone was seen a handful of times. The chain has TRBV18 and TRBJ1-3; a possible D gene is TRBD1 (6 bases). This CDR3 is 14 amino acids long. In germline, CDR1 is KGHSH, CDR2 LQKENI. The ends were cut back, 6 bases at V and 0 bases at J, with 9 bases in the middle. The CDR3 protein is CASSPGASGNTIYF. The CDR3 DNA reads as TGTGCCAGCTCTCCGGGGGCCTCTGGAAACACCATATATTTT.

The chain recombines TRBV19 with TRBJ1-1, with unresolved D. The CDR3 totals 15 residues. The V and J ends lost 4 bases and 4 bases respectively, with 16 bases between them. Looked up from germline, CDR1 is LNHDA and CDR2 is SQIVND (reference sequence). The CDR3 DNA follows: TGTGCCAGTAGTACGATCACGACTCTACGCACTGAAGCTTTCTTT. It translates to CASSTITTLRTEAFF.

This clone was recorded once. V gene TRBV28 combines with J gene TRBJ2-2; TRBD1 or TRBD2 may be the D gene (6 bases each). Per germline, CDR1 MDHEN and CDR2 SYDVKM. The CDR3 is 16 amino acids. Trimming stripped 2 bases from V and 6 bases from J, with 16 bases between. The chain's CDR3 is CASSLRGEARAGELFF. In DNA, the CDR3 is TGTGCCAGCAGTTTAAGGGGGGAGGCACGGGCCGGGGAGCTGTTTTTT.

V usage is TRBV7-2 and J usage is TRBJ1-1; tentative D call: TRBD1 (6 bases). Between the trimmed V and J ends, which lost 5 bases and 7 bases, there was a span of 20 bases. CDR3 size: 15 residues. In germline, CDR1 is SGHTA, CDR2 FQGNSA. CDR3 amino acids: CASSHRNRDSGEAFF. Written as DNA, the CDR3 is TGTGCCAGCAGCCATCGGAACAGGGATTCAGGTGAAGCTTTCTTT.

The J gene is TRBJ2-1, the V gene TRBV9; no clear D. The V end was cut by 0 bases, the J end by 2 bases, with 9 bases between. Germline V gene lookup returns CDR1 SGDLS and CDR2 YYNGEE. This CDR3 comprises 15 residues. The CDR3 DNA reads TGTGCCAGCAGCGTAGCTCTAGAGGCCTACAATGAGCAGTTCTTC. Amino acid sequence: CASSVALEAYNEQFF.

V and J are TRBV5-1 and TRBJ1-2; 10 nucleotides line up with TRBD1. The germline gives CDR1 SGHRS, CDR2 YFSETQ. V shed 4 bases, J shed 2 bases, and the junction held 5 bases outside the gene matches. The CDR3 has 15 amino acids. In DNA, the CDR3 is TGCGCCAGCAGCGCCCGACAGGGGGCCAACTATGGCTACACCTTC. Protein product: CASSARQGANYGYTF. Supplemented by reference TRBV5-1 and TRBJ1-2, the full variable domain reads KAGVTQTPRYLIKTRGQQVTLSCSPISGHRSVSWYQQTPGQGLQFLFEYFSETQRNKGNFPGRFSGRQFSNSRSEMNVSTLELGDSALYLCASSARQGANYGYTFGSGTRLTVV.

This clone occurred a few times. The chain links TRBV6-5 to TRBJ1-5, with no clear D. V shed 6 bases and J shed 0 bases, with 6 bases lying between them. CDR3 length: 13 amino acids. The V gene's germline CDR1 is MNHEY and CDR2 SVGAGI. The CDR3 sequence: CASSQVSNQPQHF. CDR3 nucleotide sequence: TGTGCCAGCAGCCAGGTTAGCAATCAGCCCCAGCATTTT.

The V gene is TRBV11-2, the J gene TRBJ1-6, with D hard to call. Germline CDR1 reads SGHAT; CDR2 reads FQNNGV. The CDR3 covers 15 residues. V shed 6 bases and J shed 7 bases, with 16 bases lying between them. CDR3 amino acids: CASRTGVAWNSPLHF. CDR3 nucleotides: TGTGCCAGCAGAACTGGGGTCGCATGGAATTCACCCCTCCACTTT.